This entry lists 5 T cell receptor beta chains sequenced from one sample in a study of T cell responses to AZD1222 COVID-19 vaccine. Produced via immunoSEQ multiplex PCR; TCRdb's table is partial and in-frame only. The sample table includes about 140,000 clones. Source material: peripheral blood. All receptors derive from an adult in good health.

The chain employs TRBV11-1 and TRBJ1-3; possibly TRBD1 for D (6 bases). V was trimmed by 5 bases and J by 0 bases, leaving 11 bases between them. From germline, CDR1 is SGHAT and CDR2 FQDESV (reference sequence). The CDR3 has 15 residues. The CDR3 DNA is TGTGCCAGCAGCGTGGACAGACACTCTGGAAACACCATATATTTT. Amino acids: CASSVDRHSGNTIYF.

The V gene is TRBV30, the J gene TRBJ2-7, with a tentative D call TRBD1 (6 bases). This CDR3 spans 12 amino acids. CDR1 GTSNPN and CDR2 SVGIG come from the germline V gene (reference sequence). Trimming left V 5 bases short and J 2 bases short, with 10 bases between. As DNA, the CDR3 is TGTGCCTGGCAGACAGGAACCTACGAGCAGTACTTC. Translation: CAWQTGTYEQYF. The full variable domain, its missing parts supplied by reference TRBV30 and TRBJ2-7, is SQTIHQWPATLVQPVGSPLSLECTVEGTSNPNLYWYRQAAGRGLQLLFYSVGIGQISSEVPQNLSASRPQDRQFILSSKKLLLSDSGFYLCAWQTGTYEQYFGPGTRLTVT.

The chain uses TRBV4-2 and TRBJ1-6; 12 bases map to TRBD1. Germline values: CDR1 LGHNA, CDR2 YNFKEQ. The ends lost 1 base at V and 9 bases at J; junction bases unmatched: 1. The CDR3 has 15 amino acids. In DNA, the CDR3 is TGTGCCAGCAGCCAAGGGGACAGGGGGCCTTCACCCCTCCACTTT. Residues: CASSQGDRGPSPLHF.

CDR3 protein: CATRRGEGTEYF. Here the CDR3 DNA reads TGTGCCACCAGGCGGGGGGAGGGGACGGAGTACTTC. The rearrangement uses TRBV12-3 or TRBV12-4 and TRBJ2-7, with 8 bases matching TRBD2. This CDR3 region has 12 residues. The V gene end was trimmed by 10 bases and the J gene end by 11 bases; junction bases not matched to a gene: 13.

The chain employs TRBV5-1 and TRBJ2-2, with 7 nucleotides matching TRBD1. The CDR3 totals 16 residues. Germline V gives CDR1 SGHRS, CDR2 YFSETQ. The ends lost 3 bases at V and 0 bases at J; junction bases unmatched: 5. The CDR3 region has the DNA TGCGCCAGCAGCTCCGGACAGGTATCGAACACCGGGGAGCTGTTTTTT. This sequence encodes CASSSGQVSNTGELFF.